The T cell receptor beta chain described here comes from a study of lymphopenia after photon versus proton radiotherapy (dated by TCRdb to between 2018 and 2021). For the wider study: The study compared the immunological effects of photon versus proton radiation therapy in patients with gastrointestinal tumors who developed high-grade lymphopenia. The cohort comprised 20 patients with gastrointestinal tumors who received either photon or proton therapy and then developed lymphopenia. The goal of the study was to characterize the differences between the two radiation modalities in how they affect the immune system.

Broader findings and caveats from the paper: Across the cohort, a larger post-nadir drop in TCR diversity was inversely correlated with overall survival time among patients who died. After the lymphocyte count nadir, oligoclonal expansion, especially of CD8+ Temra cells, was observed in photon-treated repertoires, and the drop in diversity was driven by this expansion. The survival association was assessed only in patients who died, and better survival with proton therapy was presented by the authors as a possibility rather than a demonstrated result. Proton-treated patients stayed relatively stable during treatment, while photon-treated patients lost naive T cells and TCR diversity and gained effector/memory populations.

CDR3 length: 14 amino acids, cysteine to phenylalanine. Left in the record is the CDR3 DNA by itself, 42 bases read in frame from the first base. CDR1 and CDR2, per the germline V gene (reference sequence), are LNHDA and SQIVND. V is reduced by 3 bases and J by 2 bases, leaving a spacing of 7 bases between them. Regarding this clone: No cognate antigen has been identified for it. No clone much larger than this one lies a single base away; base qualities are absent.

Libraries were constructed by the immunoSEQ multiplex PCR assay. Deep sequencing of rearranged TCR beta loci, alongside multiparametric flow cytometry, was used to profile T cell repertoires. TCRdb took over this immuneACCESS table, retaining in-frame rearrangements with V and J assigned. Such tables are incomplete; in checked studies, under half of the missing clones stem from an unresolved V gene, and the remainder is unexplained. The sample table holds about 160,000 clones, of which roughly nine tenths were seen once. Approximately 4.8% of the sample belongs to the ten largest clones. The V gene is TRBV19 and the J gene is TRBJ1-4; the D segment cannot be called with confidence. The starting material was peripheral blood, obtained from a patient treated with photon-based radiotherapy. This sequence originates from a man aged 45 to 65 with gastric cancer. The CDR3 protein sequence reads: CASSIGGTNEKLFF. The nucleotide sequence reads TGTGCCAGTAGTATCGGAGGGACTAATGAAAAACTGTTTTTT.